The clone carrying this T cell receptor (beta chain) was seen only once. In the authors' workflow: Using reference gene primer amplification, nucleated cell counts were estimated. Generated by immunoSEQ multiplex PCR, the TCRdb table keeps only in-frame clones and is missing some. Clone size and the V and J calls come from that table; the DNA yielded D and trimming. The sample lists more than 85,000 clones; about 72% were seen once. This entry is derived from a study of blood T cell repertoires in COVID-19. Study background: Both acute and convalescent COVID-19 samples were obtained from the United States, Italy and Spain. PBMCs, B-cell-depleted T cells, or T cells were the source of the cDNA or gDNA that made up the material.

The sequenced material came from peripheral blood. The sequence was obtained from an older woman with acute or convalescent COVID-19.

The CDR3 nucleotides read TGTGCCAGCAGCGCCGGGACAACGATCCTGGAGACCCAGTACTTC. It codes for CASSAGTTILETQYF. This sequence joins TRBV7-7 and TRBJ2-5; a weak D match, TRBD1 (6 bases). The CDR3 length is 15 residues. Trimming removed 5 bases from V and 5 bases from J, with 18 bases in between. Germline V CDR1 and CDR2: SSHAT, FNYEAQ (reference sequence).